Here is one TCR beta chain with its context. The PCR made use of 60 Vbeta and 13 Jbeta primers. Clones were sequenced by immunoSEQ multiplex PCR, and TCRdb holds only the in-frame ones, with some missing. The sample carries around 84,000 clones, approximately 80% recorded once. Per germline, CDR1 LGHNT and CDR2 FRNRAP. V dropped 3 bases and J dropped 6 bases, with 8 bases sitting between them. CDR3 length equals 13 residues. The data belong to a study of cytomegalovirus exposure and HLA in healthy donors. The V and J genes are TRBV12-5 and TRBJ2-2; D possibly corresponds to TRBD2 (6 bases). The origin of this receptor is a man aged 50 or older in good health and CMV-seronegative. Sequenced sample: PBMCs. DNA of the CDR3: TGTGCTAGTGGTTTCGGGGGTTCCGGGGAGCTGTTTTTT. Encoded protein: CASGFGGSGELFF.